These 27 T cell receptor beta chains came from one sample sequenced in a study of cytomegalovirus exposure and HLA in healthy donors. In the PCR, 60 Vbeta and 13 Jbeta primers were used. TCRdb keeps only in-frame clones here, not all; method: immunoSEQ multiplex PCR. The data show about 120,000 clones, with around three quarters seen just once and roughly 3.3% held by the top ten. Material: PBMCs. Source of these receptors: a woman younger than 45 in good health and CMV-seropositive.

The rearrangement uses TRBV5-1 and TRBJ2-1, with D perhaps matching TRBD1 (6 bases). The CDR3 loop spans 13 amino acids. Germline V gene sequence: CDR1 SGHRS, CDR2 YFSETQ. Trimming stripped 2 bases from V and 8 bases from J, with 11 bases between. The CDR3 protein is CASSLNRVHEQFF. The CDR3 DNA follows: TGCGCCAGCAGCTTAAACAGGGTCCATGAGCAGTTCTTC.

The chain is built from TRBV21-1 and TRBJ2-5; the DNA was not compared with TRBD2, the D call given in the table. TRBV21-1 is listed as a pseudogene. CDR3 length: 11 residues. The CDR3 DNA reads TGTGCCAGCAGGGGAGAAGAGACCCAGTACTTC. This gives the protein CASRGEETQYF.

The chain has TRBV4-2 and TRBJ1-6; TRBD1 might be the D (5 bases). Germline V gives CDR1 LGHNA, CDR2 YNFKEQ. The CDR3 has 16 residues. V was trimmed by 0 bases and J by 10 bases, leaving 16 bases between them. This CDR3 is CASSQDHAIAGSPLHF. The CDR3 coding sequence is TGTGCCAGCAGCCAAGATCATGCCATCGCAGGGTCACCCCTCCACTTT.

A few counts support this clone. At one boundary the junction diverges from the germline segment, which might be a read error. The V and J genes are TRBV7-9 and TRBJ1-2; 9 nucleotides align to TRBD1. Germline values: CDR1 SEHNR, CDR2 FQNEAQ (reference sequence). The CDR3 covers 16 residues. The CDR3 DNA reads as TGTTCCAGCAGCCTACGTGCCCGACAGGGGGTGGATGGCTACACCTTC. It encodes CSSSLRARQGVDGYTF.

This sequence joins TRBV29-1 and TRBJ2-7; weak D call: TRBD2 (5 bases). The length of the CDR3 is 13 residues. Trimming took 3 bases from V and 0 from J, leaving 9 bases between them. The germline V gene encodes CDR1 SQVTM and CDR2 ANQGSEA. CDR3 region: CSVDLGNSYEQYF. Written as DNA, the CDR3 is TGCAGCGTTGACCTCGGGAACTCCTACGAGCAGTACTTC.

The sample holds a few counts of this clone. The genes are TRBV27 and TRBJ2-7; TRBD1 is a possible D gene (6 bases). Per the germline V gene, CDR1 is MNHEY and CDR2 is SMNVEV (reference sequence). The V gene lost 4 bases and the J gene lost 0 bases, with 10 bases spanning the gap. The CDR3 has 14 residues. The CDR3 loop reads CASSYQGGSYEQYF. CDR3 DNA sequence: TGTGCCAGCAGTTATCAAGGGGGCTCCTACGAGCAGTACTTC.

J is TRBJ1-5 and V is TRBV18, with D unresolved. This CDR3 comprises 14 residues. Germline V gives CDR1 KGHSH, CDR2 LQKENI. Trimming cost V 2 bases and J 1 base, with 6 bases left between them. The CDR3 sequence: CASSPGRSNQPQHF. In DNA form, the CDR3 reads TGTGCCAGCTCACCAGGGAGGAGCAATCAGCCCCAGCATTTT. The whole variable domain, filled in from reference TRBV18 and TRBJ1-5, reads NAGVMQNPRHLVRRRGQEARLRCSPMKGHSHVYWYRQLPEEGLKFMVYLQKENIIDESGMPKERFSAEFPKEGPSILRIQQVVRGDSAAYFCASSPGRSNQPQHFGDGTRLSIL.

This clone was found a few times. V and J are TRBV14 and TRBJ2-5; 8 nucleotides line up with TRBD1. V was pared by 0 bases and J by 5 bases, with 8 bases of the junction left unmatched. The CDR3 is made up of 16 amino acids. The germline CDR1 and CDR2 sequences are SGHDN and FVKESK. As DNA, the CDR3 is TGTGCCAGCAGCCAAGATGGCCAGGGGGCCCGGGAGACCCAGTACTTC. It translates to CASSQDGQGARETQYF. Based on the CDR3 plus reference TRBV14 and TRBJ2-5, the full variable domain is EAGVTQFPSHSVIEKGQTVTLRCDPISGHDNLYWYRRVMGKEIKFLLHFVKESKQDESGMPNNRFLAERTGGTYSTLKVQPAELEDSGVYFCASSQDGQGARETQYFGPGTRLLVL.

The chain carries TRBV2 and TRBJ1-2, with D maybe TRBD1 (5 bases). Between the trimmed V and J ends, which lost 4 bases and 1 base, there was a span of 10 bases. This CDR3 region has 14 residues. Looked up from germline, CDR1 is SNHLY and CDR2 is FYNNEI. The CDR3 here is CASSGQGLNYGYTF. As DNA, the CDR3 is TGTGCCAGCAGTGGCCAGGGCCTTAACTATGGCTACACCTTC. Filled out from reference TRBV2 and TRBJ1-2, the complete variable domain reads EPEVTQTPSHQVTQMGQEVILRCVPISNHLYFYWYRQILGQKVEFLVSFYNNEISEKSEIFDDQFSVERPDGSNFTLKIRSTKLEDSAMYFCASSGQGLNYGYTFGSGTRLTVV.

The chain is built from TRBV18 and TRBJ2-5; 8 nucleotides agree with TRBD1. V dropped 3 bases and J dropped 1; count of bases not matched to a gene: 4. The CDR3 covers 15 residues. Germline V CDR1 and CDR2: KGHSH, LQKENI. This chain's CDR3 is CASSPFQGAQETQYF. Here the CDR3 DNA reads TGTGCCAGCTCACCGTTTCAGGGGGCCCAAGAGACCCAGTACTTC.

The rearrangement links TRBV5-1 to TRBJ2-1, with 10 bases that match TRBD2. Germline values: CDR1 SGHRS, CDR2 YFSETQ. The length of the CDR3 is 15 residues. The trim removed 1 base at V and 8 bases at J, leaving 6 bases unmatched. The CDR3 DNA is TGCGCCAGCAGCTTGCCAGCGGGGGGGCCTGATGAGCAGTTCTTC. It translates to CASSLPAGGPDEQFF.

The CDR3 spells CASSDQVLANTEAFF. For the CDR3, the DNA is TGTGCCAGCAGTGATCAGGTGCTAGCGAACACTGAAGCTTTCTTT. The chain joins TRBV2 to TRBJ1-1; D is uncertain. V lost 3 bases and J lost 1, with 12 bases in between. Germline-derived CDR1 and CDR2 are SNHLY and FYNNEI. The CDR3 has 15 residues.

The V and J genes are TRBV9 and TRBJ1-4, with D unclear. Trimming shortened V by 0 bases and J by 4 bases, and 7 bases separated the two germline ends. CDR1 is SGDLS, CDR2 YYNGEE, per germline. The CDR3 contains 14 residues. CDR3 sequence reads: CASSVAPLNEKLFF. For the CDR3, the DNA is TGTGCCAGCAGCGTAGCTCCCCTTAATGAAAAACTGTTTTTT.

The V call is TRBV5-4, the J call TRBJ1-1; TRBD1 might be the D (5 bases). V lost 4 bases and J 4 bases, leaving 17 bases between the germline ends. CDR1 and CDR2 (germline): SGHNT, YYREEE (reference sequence). The CDR3 runs 15 residues. The CDR3 spells CASSQKSRQSTEAFF. DNA of the CDR3: TGTGCCAGCAGCCAAAAGTCAAGACAGAGCACTGAAGCTTTCTTT.

This chain uses TRBV10-3 with TRBJ2-3; 9 bases are a match to TRBD2. The length of the CDR3 is 16 residues. J lost 4 bases, V lost 4 bases, and 9 bases had no gene match. In germline, CDR1 is ENHRY, CDR2 SYGVKD. The CDR3 DNA sequence: TGTGCCATCAGTGGACCCCTAGCGGGGTATTCAGATACGCAGTATTTT. This translates into CAISGPLAGYSDTQYF.

The V and J genes are TRBV6-6 and TRBJ2-7; the match to TRBD1 covers 9 bases. The germline V gene has CDR1 MNHNY and CDR2 SVGAGI (reference sequence). Trimming removed 4 bases from V and 2 bases from J; junction bases left unmatched: 6. This CDR3 is built from 15 residues. The CDR3 loop reads CASSSPGTGPYEQYF. The CDR3 bases are TGTGCCAGCAGTTCCCCCGGGACAGGGCCCTACGAGCAGTACTTC.

This clone has only one observation. The chain couples TRBV14 to TRBJ2-7; 7 nucleotides line up with TRBD2. The germline V gene has CDR1 SGHDN and CDR2 FVKESK. The length of the CDR3 is 16 residues. V shed 3 bases, J shed 2 bases, and the junction held 10 bases outside the gene matches. CDR3 region: CASSQGHGGGTYEQYF. The CDR3 bases are TGTGCCAGCAGCCAGGGCCATGGCGGGGGAACCTACGAGCAGTACTTC.

This clone came up once. The chain combines TRBV5-4 with TRBJ2-1; D is unresolved. This CDR3 spans 15 amino acids. The V and J ends lost 2 bases and 0 bases respectively, with 9 bases between them. Germline CDR1 SGHNT, CDR2 YYREEE (reference sequence). CDR3 protein: CASSLKESSYNEQFF. The DNA for the CDR3 is TGTGCCAGCAGCTTAAAGGAGAGCTCCTACAATGAGCAGTTCTTC.

There are a few counts of this clone. The V and J genes are TRBV2 and TRBJ2-4; D unclear. The CDR3 consists of 15 residues. Trimming pared 5 bases from V and 1 base from J, leaving 12 bases between. From germline, CDR1 is SNHLY and CDR2 FYNNEI. CDR3 DNA sequence: TGTGCCAGCAGTTCCCAGAACGGGGCCAAAAACATTCAGTACTTC. Translation gives CASSSQNGAKNIQYF.

This rearrangement joins TRBV28 to TRBJ2-2; D is perhaps TRBD2 (5 bases). Germline V gene data show CDR1 as MDHEN and CDR2 as SYDVKM. This CDR3 comprises 16 residues. Trimming took off 4 bases at V and 6 bases at J, with 18 bases between the two ends. The CDR3 is CASSSGSSRAAGELFF. The CDR3 DNA reads TGTGCCAGCAGTTCGGGATCCTCAAGGGCCGCCGGGGAGCTGTTTTTT.

In nucleotides, the CDR3 is TGCGCCAGCAGCCAAGATTTCGACAGTCCACATCTACCCCAGCATTTT. This encodes CASSQDFDSPHLPQHF. This chain links TRBV4-1 with TRBJ1-5, with D tentatively TRBD1 (5 bases). The CDR3 runs to 16 residues. Germline V gene sequence: CDR1 MGHRA, CDR2 YSYEKL. V was clipped by 0 bases and J by 10 bases, with 19 bases between them.

This chain connects TRBV15 to TRBJ2-7; no firm D call. V lost 0 bases, J lost 2 bases, and 8 bases lay in between. The germline V gene has CDR1 LNHNV and CDR2 YYDKDF (reference sequence). This CDR3 is built from 14 residues. The CDR3 is CATSREKTAYEQYF. Written as DNA, the CDR3 is TGTGCCACCAGCAGAGAAAAAACGGCCTACGAGCAGTACTTC.

This chain uses TRBV7-9 with TRBJ2-2; possibly TRBD1 for D (5 bases). Per the germline V gene, CDR1 is SEHNR and CDR2 is FQNEAQ (reference sequence). This CDR3 is built from 15 residues. With 7 bases removed from V and 5 bases from J, the gap between germline ends came to 17 bases. This CDR3 reads CASNSQGWFTGELFF. CDR3 in DNA: TGTGCCAGCAACTCCCAGGGATGGTTTACCGGGGAGCTGTTTTTT.

This clone has more than one count but fewer than ten. The chain has TRBV28 and TRBJ2-7; 7 positions match TRBD2. The CDR3 is 14 amino acids. Germline V gives CDR1 MDHEN, CDR2 SYDVKM. Trimming cost V 4 bases and J 3 bases; bases outside gene matches: 6. The CDR3 DNA follows: TGTGCCAGCAGTTCTGGGGGGAGGGTCTACGAGCAGTACTTC. Its translation: CASSSGGRVYEQYF.

V and J are TRBV7-2 and TRBJ2-1, with 8 bases identical to TRBD1. V lost 4 bases to trimming and J lost 11 bases; unmatched junction nucleotides: 4. Per germline, CDR1 SGHTA and CDR2 FQGNSA. There are 12 residues in the CDR3. DNA for the CDR3: TGTGCCAGCAGCTCCCGGGACAGGAAGCAGTTCTTC. This encodes CASSSRDRKQFF.

The V gene is TRBV7-7, the J gene TRBJ2-3; 9 bases are shared with TRBD2. This CDR3 is built from 17 residues. From germline, CDR1 is SSHAT and CDR2 FNYEAQ (reference sequence). Trimming at V came to 5 bases and at J to 4 bases, leaving 13 bases not matched to a gene. The chain's CDR3 is CASSLNGGGAGSDTQYF. CDR3 sequence (DNA): TGTGCCAGCAGCCTGAACGGCGGGGGGGCTGGGTCAGATACGCAGTATTTT.

The chain recombines TRBV7-2 with TRBJ1-2, with D perhaps TRBD1 (5 bases). The ends were cut back, 1 base at V and 7 bases at J, with 22 bases in the middle. The CDR3 contains 17 residues. Per the germline V gene, CDR1 is SGHTA and CDR2 is FQGNSA. The CDR3 here is CASSLVAGGTKEGGYTF. In nucleotides, the CDR3 is TGTGCCAGCAGCTTAGTGGCCGGAGGGACTAAAGAGGGTGGCTACACCTTC.